Each of the 21 T cell receptor beta chains below was sequenced from the same sample in a study of memory CD4+ T cells and cytomegalovirus serostatus. The sort gate was single viable CD3+CD4+CD8-CD45RO+ cells for memory CD4+ T cells. Generated by immunoSEQ multiplex PCR, the TCRdb table keeps only in-frame clones and is missing some. The sample holds around 45,000 clones; about 80% are singletons and the top ten take about 2.1%. Sequencing input: memory CD4+ T cells from blood. Receptors were obtained from an adult in good health and CMV-seronegative.

This clone has just one count. This chain joins TRBV7-3 and TRBJ2-3; D gene ambiguous. The CDR3 consists of 13 residues. Germline V gene sequence: CDR1 SGHTA, CDR2 FQGTGA. V lost 5 bases and J 6 bases, leaving 12 bases between the germline ends. The CDR3: CASSPPNMDTQYF. CDR3 nucleotides: TGTGCCAGCAGCCCACCGAACATGGATACGCAGTATTTT.

The DNA of the CDR3 is TGTGCCCTTAAGCGGAGGGTGAACACTGAAGCTTTCTTT. This encodes CALKRRVNTEAFF. V usage is TRBV30 and J usage is TRBJ1-1; D uncertain. Trimming took off 8 bases at V and 0 bases at J, with 13 bases between the two ends. The CDR3 runs 13 residues. From germline, CDR1 is GTSNPN and CDR2 SVGIG (reference sequence).

J is TRBJ2-7 and V is TRBV5-1, with D possibly being TRBD1 (6 bases). Germline assignment: CDR1 SGHRS and CDR2 YFSETQ. Between the trimmed V and J ends, which lost 7 bases and 4 bases, there was a span of 18 bases. This CDR3 contains 14 residues. In nucleotides, the CDR3 is TGCGCCAGCCACCGGGACACCGGGCAGTACGAGCAGTACTTC. Its protein product is CASHRDTGQYEQYF.

CDR3 loop: CASGGGGPDTQYF. In DNA form, the CDR3 reads TGTGCCAGCGGGGGTGGGGGGCCAGATACGCAGTATTTT. The chain is built from TRBV2 and TRBJ2-3; D is tentatively TRBD1 or TRBD2 (6 bases each). Trimming removed 8 bases from V and 4 bases from J, with 13 bases in between. This CDR3 contains 13 residues. Germline CDR1 is SNHLY and CDR2 is FYNNEI.

The chain employs TRBV28 and TRBJ2-2, with TRBD2 matching over 7 bases. J gave up 3 bases and V 11 bases, and 6 bases lay outside the gene matches. Germline V gene sequence: CDR1 MDHEN, CDR2 SYDVKM. The CDR3 runs 13 residues. CDR3: CAVQRGDTGELFF. In DNA, the CDR3 is TGTGCCGTCCAACGGGGGGACACCGGGGAGCTGTTTTTT. Variable domain in full (rest from reference TRBV28 and TRBJ2-2): DVKVTQSSRYLVKRTGEKVFLECVQDMDHENMFWYRQDPGLGLRLIYFSYDVKMKEKGDIPEGYSVSREKKERFSLILESASTNQTSMYLCAVQRGDTGELFFGEGSRLTVL.

The chain links TRBV6-1 to TRBJ2-5; D possibly corresponds to TRBD1 (5 bases). The germline CDR1 and CDR2 sequences are MNHNS and SASEGT. V was trimmed by 4 bases and J by 1 base, leaving 13 bases between them. The CDR3 consists of 15 residues. CDR3 protein: CASSGLDRSQETQYF. In DNA, the CDR3 is TGTGCCAGCAGTGGATTAGACAGAAGCCAAGAGACCCAGTACTTC.

This chain links TRBV4-1 with TRBJ2-2; the D is unclear. Germline values: CDR1 MGHRA, CDR2 YSYEKL. The CDR3 is 17 amino acids. V lost 2 bases, J lost 6 bases, and 19 bases lay in between. The CDR3 DNA is TGCGCCAGCAGCCAAACGGATCTGGTTCGATTACCCGGGGAGCTGTTTTTT. The encoded protein is CASSQTDLVRLPGELFF.

The V and J genes are TRBV19 and TRBJ1-5, with 7 bases lining up with TRBD1. From germline, CDR1 is LNHDA and CDR2 SQIVND (reference sequence). The V gene end was trimmed by 6 bases and the J gene end by 6 bases; junction bases not matched to a gene: 5. The CDR3 has 13 residues. CDR3 protein: CASSQGVGQPQHF. The CDR3 coding sequence is TGTGCCAGTAGCCAGGGGGTAGGTCAGCCCCAGCATTTT.

V is TRBV5-1 and J is TRBJ2-3; D not certain. The CDR3 totals 15 residues. The germline V gene has CDR1 SGHRS and CDR2 YFSETQ. Between the trimmed V and J ends, which lost 6 bases and 2 bases, there was a span of 16 bases. The CDR3 sequence: CASNLQDPYTDTQYF. The CDR3 nucleotides are TGCGCCAGCAATTTGCAGGACCCGTACACAGATACGCAGTATTTT.

The J gene is TRBJ1-5, the V gene TRBV19; D may be TRBD1 (6 bases). This CDR3 comprises 15 residues. V was shortened by 0 bases and J by 6 bases, with 12 bases between the two germline ends. CDR1 and CDR2 from the germline V gene are LNHDA and SQIVND (reference sequence). As DNA, the CDR3 is TGTGCCAGTAGTATAGATGGGGGGGGCGGTCAGCCCCAGCATTTT. This gives the protein CASSIDGGGGQPQHF.

The gene calls are TRBV2 and TRBJ2-1, with 8 bases aligning to TRBD1. The CDR3 is 13 residues long. From germline, CDR1 is SNHLY and CDR2 FYNNEI. V was clipped by 7 bases and J by 5 bases; unmatched bases: 4. CDR3 region: CASTGQAHNEQFF. CDR3 DNA: TGTGCCAGCACGGGACAGGCCCACAATGAGCAGTTCTTC.

V gene TRBV2 combines with J gene TRBJ2-3; 7 bases map to TRBD2. V trimming: 6 bases; J trimming: 1 base; junction bases outside the gene matches: 4. Germline V gives CDR1 SNHLY, CDR2 FYNNEI. CDR3 length equals 14 residues. The CDR3 loop is CASRIAGRTDTQYF. Written as DNA, the CDR3 is TGTGCCAGCAGGATAGCGGGCCGCACAGATACGCAGTATTTT.

The chain carries TRBV5-1 and TRBJ2-1; 11 nucleotides match TRBD2. V was pared by 0 bases and J by 5 bases, with 1 base of the junction left unmatched. The CDR3 runs 15 residues. Germline V CDR1 and CDR2: SGHRS, YFSETQ. DNA for the CDR3: TGCGCCAGCAGCTTGGGACTAGCGGGAAACAATGAGCAGTTCTTC. Translated, it gives CASSLGLAGNNEQFF.

Worth noting for this clone: The sample holds other DNA sequences that translate to the same CDR3. V and J are TRBV5-5 and TRBJ1-2, with D uncertain. V was pared by 4 bases and J by 0 bases, with 13 bases between. Germline V CDR1 and CDR2: SGHKS, YYEKEE (reference sequence). The CDR3 is made up of 15 amino acids. For the CDR3, the DNA is TGTGCCAGCAGCCCGGGAGGAGGGACTAACTATGGCTACACCTTC. It translates to CASSPGGGTNYGYTF.

The chain is built from TRBV30 and TRBJ1-5; D call uncertain. The length of the CDR3 is 11 residues. Germline CDR1 is GTSNPN and CDR2 is SVGIG (reference sequence). V lost 2 bases and J 6 bases, leaving 5 bases between the germline ends. This CDR3 is CAWSRSQPQHF. CDR3 nucleotide sequence: TGTGCCTGGAGTAGGAGTCAGCCCCAGCATTTT.

This sequence joins TRBV18 and TRBJ2-2; 9 bases align to TRBD1. Germline values: CDR1 KGHSH, CDR2 LQKENI. The CDR3 runs to 16 residues. The V segment lost 6 bases and the J segment 1 base; nucleotides outside the gene matches: 6. The CDR3 loop reads CASSSQGAKNTGELFF. The CDR3 nucleotides read TGTGCCAGCTCGTCACAGGGGGCTAAGAACACCGGGGAGCTGTTTTTT.

The gene calls are TRBV29-1 and TRBJ1-1; unclear D gene. V dropped 3 bases and J dropped 8 bases, with 10 bases sitting between them. The CDR3 is 11 residues long. Germline values: CDR1 SQVTM, CDR2 ANQGSEA. The CDR3 loop is CSVDPGREAFF. The CDR3 DNA reads TGCAGCGTTGACCCGGGCCGGGAAGCTTTCTTT.

The chain joins TRBV5-4 to TRBJ1-2; D call uncertain. Germline V gene lookup returns CDR1 SGHNT and CDR2 YYREEE (reference sequence). The CDR3 spans 14 residues. V was trimmed by 1 base and J by 5 bases, leaving 12 bases between them. CDR3 bases: TGTGCCAGCAGCTTGCCCCGTACGAATTATGGCTACACCTTC. This encodes CASSLPRTNYGYTF.

The chain links TRBV19 to TRBJ2-5; D is uncertain. V gave up 1 base and J gave up 6 bases, with 6 bases separating them. Germline CDR1 LNHDA, CDR2 SQIVND (reference sequence). There are 12 residues in the CDR3. The DNA of the CDR3 is TGTGCCAGTAGTATAGTCGGACAGACCCAGTACTTC. It yields the protein CASSIVGQTQYF.

A word on this clone: Different DNA sequences within this sample yield the same CDR3. The V and J genes are TRBV19 and TRBJ1-5, with 7 nucleotides matching TRBD1. Germline loops: CDR1 LNHDA, CDR2 SQIVND (reference sequence). V gave up 3 bases and J gave up 1 base; unmatched junction bases: 3. This CDR3 is 15 amino acids long. Here the CDR3 DNA reads TGTGCCAGTAGTATCAGGGGGTCGAGCAATCAGCCCCAGCATTTT. Protein product: CASSIRGSSNQPQHF.

Here the CDR3 reads CASSVGQPYEQYF. The DNA for the CDR3 is TGTGCCAGCAGCGTGGGACAGCCGTACGAGCAGTACTTC. The rearrangement links TRBV7-8 to TRBJ2-7; 7 bases are shared with TRBD1. Germline V gene sequence: CDR1 SGHVS, CDR2 FQNEAQ. With V trimmed by 5 bases and J by 4 bases, 5 bases remained unmatched. The CDR3 is 13 residues long.